These T cell receptor beta chains were read from a single sample in a study of blood T cell repertoires in COVID-19. This table comes from immunoSEQ multiplex PCR, and its TCRdb copy is limited to in-frame clones, with some not included. The table includes around 330,000 clones, approximately 90% detected once. Material: peripheral blood. The receptors stem from a woman aged 45 to 65 with active or convalescent COVID-19. The CDR3 runs from the conserved cysteine through the conserved F or W. D genes are given only for firm matches. Some rows mark clone size as missing; the rest say once, few, many or name a class of expanded clone.

abundance	d_gene	j_gene	v_gene	CDR3nt	CDR3aa
.	.	TRBJ1-5	TRBV3-1/TRBV3-2	TGTGCCAGCAGCCAAGATCACAATCAGCCCCAGCATTTT	CASSQDHNQPQHF
.	TRBD2	TRBJ2-1	TRBV13	TGTGCCAGCAGCGCTAGCGGGGGCGCCTACAATGAGCAGTTCTTC	CASSASGGAYNEQFF
.	.	TRBJ2-1	TRBV15	TGTGCCACCAGCAGCCGACAGCAGTTCGACAATGAGCAGTTCTTC	CATSSRQQFDNEQFF
.	.	TRBJ2-5	TRBV19	TGTGCCAGTAGTCCATCGGGTGGAGGGTTAGGAGAGACCCAGTACTTC	CASSPSGGGLGETQYF
.	.	TRBJ1-2	TRBV3-1/TRBV3-2	TGTGCCAGCAGCCAAGATCGGGACTACCACCTCTATGGCTACACCTTC	CASSQDRDYHLYGYTF
.	.	TRBJ1-5	TRBV7-3	TGTGCCAGCAGCTTAATGGGGGGACAGCCCCAGCATTTT	CASSLMGGQPQHF
.	TRBD2	TRBJ2-3	TRBV12-5	TGTGCTAGTGGTTTCGAGCGGGGGTACACAGATACGCAGTATTTT	CASGFERGYTDTQYF
few	.	TRBJ2-7	TRBV7-9	TGTGCCAGCAGCTTAGGTGGCATTTCCTACGAGCAGTACTTC	CASSLGGISYEQYF
.	.	TRBJ1-1	TRBV28	TGTGCCAGCAGTTTAATTTTCCAGAACGCTGAAGCTTTCTTT	CASSLIFQNAEAFF
.	.	TRBJ1-6	TRBV9	TGTGCCAGCAGCGTAGCTGGGCGTTTCAATTCACCCCTCCACTTT	CASSVAGRFNSPLHF
.	.	TRBJ1-1	TRBV28	TGTGCCAGCAGTCTCCCAACCCAGGTGAACACTGAAGCTTTCTTT	CASSLPTQVNTEAFF
.	.	TRBJ2-7	TRBV3-1/TRBV3-2	TGTGCCAGCAGCCAAGATTGGAGGGCCTACGAGCAGTACTTC	CASSQDWRAYEQYF
once	TRBD1	TRBJ1-5	TRBV6-1	TGTGCCAGCAGTGGAAGACAGGGGGCTATATCAAGCAGGCCCCAGCATTTT	CASSGRQGAISSRPQHF
.	TRBD1	TRBJ1-2	TRBV6-6	TGTGCCAGCAGTTTAAGGGGGCGACCCAACACCTTC	CASSLRGRPNTF
.	TRBD1	TRBJ1-5	TRBV7-2	TGTGCCAGCAGCTTAAGGCCCACAGGGGCCAATCAGCCCCAGCATTTT	CASSLRPTGANQPQHF
.	.	TRBJ1-5	TRBV4-3	TGCGCCAGCAGCCAACGAACAGGGAATCAGCCCCAGCATTTT	CASSQRTGNQPQHF
.	TRBD2	TRBJ2-1	TRBV7-9	TGTGCCAGCAGCTTCACAGCGGGACCCTCCTACAATGAGCAGTTCTTC	CASSFTAGPSYNEQFF
.	TRBD1	TRBJ1-2	TRBV18	TGTGCCAGCTCACCCCGGGACAGGGTGCTGGATGGCTACACCTTC	CASSPRDRVLDGYTF
.	TRBD2	TRBJ2-1	TRBV5-1	TGCGCCAGCAGCTTGGTTGGGGGGGTCTACAATGAGCAGTTCTTC	CASSLVGGVYNEQFF
.	TRBD2	TRBJ2-1	TRBV19	TGTGCCAGTAGTCATACTAGCGGGGGGGCAATAGGGAGGAATGAGCAGTTCTTC	CASSHTSGGAIGRNEQFF
.	TRBD1	TRBJ1-1	TRBV2	TGTGCCAGCGGACAGGGTTACACTGAAGCTTTCTTT	CASGQGYTEAFF
.	.	TRBJ2-3	TRBV28	TGTGCCAGCAGCCGCCTTGCCGGGGGTACGCAGTATTTT	CASSRLAGGTQYF
.	.	TRBJ1-2	TRBV6-2/TRBV6-3	TGTGCCAGCAGTTTCACCGACAGGAAGATCTATGGCTACACCTTC	CASSFTDRKIYGYTF
.	TRBD1	TRBJ2-7	TRBV30	TGTGCCTGGAGGGACAGGGACGGGGAGCAGTACTTC	CAWRDRDGEQYF
.	TRBD2	TRBJ2-1	TRBV7-8	TGTGCCAGCAGGCTTAAGACTAGCGGGGGAGGGAATGAGCAGTTCTTC	CASRLKTSGGGNEQFF
.	.	TRBJ2-2	TRBV30	TGTGCCTGGGGGAAACTAGTCACCGGGGAGCTGTTTTTT	CAWGKLVTGELFF
.	TRBD1	TRBJ2-6	TRBV7-8	TGTGCCAGCAGCTCCACAGGGGGTTCTGGGGCCAACGTCCTGACTTTC	CASSSTGGSGANVLTF
few	TRBD2	TRBJ2-2	TRBV7-9	TGTGCCAGCAGCCCCCCAACGGCGGGAGTGAGATCCGGCGGGGAGCTGTTTTTT	CASSPPTAGVRSGGELFF
.	TRBD1	TRBJ1-3	TRBV30	TGTGCCTGGGCGACAGGGCTAGGAAACACCATATATTTT	CAWATGLGNTIYF
.	TRBD2	TRBJ2-1	TRBV6-4	TGTGCCAGCAGCCGGGGACTAGGCTACAATGAGCAGTTCTTC	CASSRGLGYNEQFF
.	.	TRBJ2-1	TRBV7-8	TGTGCCAGCAGCTTATATGATGAGCAGTTCTTC	CASSLYDEQFF
.	.	TRBJ1-1	TRBV27	TGTGCCAGCAGTTTGTATGAGGGCACTGAAGCTTTCTTT	CASSLYEGTEAFF
.	TRBD2	TRBJ2-3	TRBV7-2	TGTGCCAGCAGCCCCCAAGGGACTAGGGCAGATACGCAGTATTTT	CASSPQGTRADTQYF
.	.	TRBJ2-1	TRBV5-1	TGCGCCAGCAGCTTACCCACGTCTGGGCCCAATGAGCAGTTCTTC	CASSLPTSGPNEQFF
.	TRBD1	TRBJ1-1	TRBV28	TGTGCCAGCAGTCGATACAGGGGGTTCGAAGCTTTCTTT	CASSRYRGFEAFF
.	.	TRBJ1-4	TRBV4-3	TGCGCCAGCAGCCCAGACAGCGAAACAACTAATGAAAAACTGTTTTTT	CASSPDSETTNEKLFF
.	.	TRBJ1-2	TRBV20-1	TGCAGTGCTAGTATGTCCTCTAACTATGGCTACACCTTC	CSASMSSNYGYTF
.	TRBD1	TRBJ1-4	TRBV27	TGTGCCAGCAGTTTTTTCGTGGGACAGGAACTGTTTTTT	CASSFFVGQELFF
once	.	TRBJ1-1	TRBV10-3	TGTGCCATCAGTGAGTCAGGACAGACTGAAGCTTTCTTT	CAISESGQTEAFF
.	.	TRBJ1-1	TRBV29-1	TGCAGCGTTCAAGGCAGGGGCTGGACTGAAGCTTTCTTT	CSVQGRGWTEAFF
.	.	TRBJ1-1	TRBV6-1	TGTGCCAGCAGTGAACTTTCCAACACTGAAGCTTTCTTT	CASSELSNTEAFF
.	.	TRBJ1-4	TRBV2	TGTGCCAGCAGCCTCACAGGTTTGGGCGAAAAACTGTTTTTT	CASSLTGLGEKLFF
.	TRBD2	TRBJ2-7	TRBV28	TGTGCCAGCAGTGTCCCCGGGACTAGCGGCCCCTACGAGCAGTACTTC	CASSVPGTSGPYEQYF
.	.	TRBJ1-1	TRBV6-4	TGTGCCAGCAGCCTTGAGGAGAACACTGAAGCTTTCTTT	CASSLEENTEAFF
.	TRBD1	TRBJ1-2	TRBV7-2	TGTGCCAGCACCGACTACAGGGGTAACTATGGCTACACCTTC	CASTDYRGNYGYTF
.	.	TRBJ1-2	TRBV12-3/TRBV12-4	TGTGCCAGCACCAGGTCAGGGCATGGCTACACCTTC	CASTRSGHGYTF
.	.	TRBJ1-4	TRBV19	TGTGCCAGTAGCTATAAGACACCTACTAATGAAAAACTGTTTTTT	CASSYKTPTNEKLFF
.	.	TRBJ1-5	TRBV19	TGTGCCAGTAGTCGGTATTTAGGCAATCAGCCCCAGCATTTT	CASSRYLGNQPQHF
few	.	TRBJ2-7	TRBV19	TGTGCCAGTAGTATTATCCGGTATGGACAAGGAGAGGCCTACGAGCAGTACTTC	CASSIIRYGQGEAYEQYF
.	TRBD1	TRBJ1-3	TRBV15	TGTGCCACCAGCAGGGAAAGACAGGGGCGATCCTCTGGAAACACCATATATTTT	CATSRERQGRSSGNTIYF